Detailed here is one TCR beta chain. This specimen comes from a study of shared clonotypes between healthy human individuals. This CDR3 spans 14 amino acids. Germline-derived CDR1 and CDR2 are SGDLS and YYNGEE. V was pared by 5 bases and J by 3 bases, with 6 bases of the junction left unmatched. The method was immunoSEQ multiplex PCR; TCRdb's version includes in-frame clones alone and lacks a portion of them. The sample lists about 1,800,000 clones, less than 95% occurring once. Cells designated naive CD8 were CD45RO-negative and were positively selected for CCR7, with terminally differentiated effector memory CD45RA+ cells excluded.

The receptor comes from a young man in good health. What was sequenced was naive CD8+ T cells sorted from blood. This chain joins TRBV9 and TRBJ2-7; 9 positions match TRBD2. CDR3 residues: CASSPSGGLYEQYF. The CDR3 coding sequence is TGTGCCAGCAGTCCAAGCGGGGGGCTCTACGAGCAGTACTTC.